The clone carrying this T cell receptor beta chain was seen ten or more times. Its cognate antigen is unknown. Arm-PCR of CDR3 regions with iRepertoire HTBI primers generated TCR beta libraries. TCRdb processed the multiplex PCR reads anew with MiXCR; each CDR3 protein has one entry. The data hold a few hundred thousand distinct CDR3 sequences, with over 9.5% observed a single time. This specimen belongs to a study of regulatory T cells in long-lasting Graves disease. Findings and caveats of the study: It was in persistent disease that TRBV28, TRBJ1-2 and TRBJ2-5 were favored. A greater number of public clonotypes (2,741) was shared by persistent patients than by new patients (roughly 880).

The CDR3 spans 13 residues. The ends were cut back, 0 bases at V and 8 bases at J, with 8 bases in the middle. The germline CDR1 and CDR2 sequences are LGHNA and YSLEER. Indicated time point: newly diagnosed GD, antithyroid drugs for less than 3 months. The TCR library was made from RNA extracted from PBMCs. These data were also filed under a second study, of T cells in Graves' hyperthyroidism and ophthalmopathy. From that paper: Blood also showed most of the thyroid clonotypes that were expanded above 0.001. Classification by a 13 V-J model distinguished ophthalmopathy from stable hyperthyroidism.

The receptor was derived from a woman between 18 and 29 years old with Graves disease. The material was peripheral blood mononuclear cells (PBMCs), obtained at new diagnosis, from a patient treated with antithyroid drugs. This chain uses TRBV4-3 with TRBJ2-4; D is undetermined. For the CDR3, the DNA is TGCGCCAGCAGCCAAGATCTGTCGGACATTCAGTACTTC. Translation: CASSQDLSDIQYF.